This TCR beta chain is drawn from a study of blood T cell repertoires in COVID-19. Study background: The samples span acute and convalescent COVID-19 from the United States, Italy and Spain. PBMCs, B-cell-depleted T cells, or T cells provided the cDNA or gDNA that made up the material.

In the original workflow: Estimates of nucleated cell counts were drawn from the amplification of reference gene primers. Only in-frame clones appear in the TCRdb table, and some are missing; sequencing was by immunoSEQ multiplex PCR. V and J calls plus clone size are reproduced from that table; the DNA served to infer D and trimming. Altogether approximately 58,000 clones are present, roughly 90% being singletons, with the ten largest covering less than 9.5%. The CDR3 covers 14 residues. Trimming removed 7 bases from V and 4 bases from J, with 13 bases in between. Germline values: CDR1 SGHAT, CDR2 FQNNGV.

Material for sequencing was peripheral blood. The TCR sequence derives from a woman of 80 years or more with active COVID-19. The rearrangement joins TRBV11-2 to TRBJ2-2, with D tentatively TRBD1 (5 bases). The CDR3 DNA reads as TGTGCCAGCAACCGCCTCCAGGGCACCGGGGAGCTGTTTTTT. Residues: CASNRLQGTGELFF.